Reported below is one TCR beta chain. The authors' processing: Estimation of nucleated cell counts was performed using reference gene primer amplification. Libraries were prepared by immunoSEQ multiplex PCR; TCRdb keeps only in-frame clonotypes and omits some of them. V, J and clone size are those of that table, while D and trimming were read from the DNA. Of about 300,000 clones listed, about 87% were seen once; the top ten hold over 1%. The record originates from a study of blood T cell repertoires in COVID-19. Looking at the study overall: COVID-19 samples, acute and convalescent, were from the United States, Italy and Spain. PBMCs, B-cell-depleted T cells, or T cells were the source of the cDNA or gDNA that made up the material.

J lost 3 bases, V lost 3 bases, and 2 bases had no gene match. This CDR3 has 15 residues. The germline V gene encodes CDR1 MGHDK and CDR2 SYGVNS. The receptor was derived from a man aged 70-80 years with acute or convalescent COVID-19. The J gene is TRBJ2-2, the V gene TRBV25-1; 9 bases map to TRBD1. Input material: peripheral blood. As DNA, the CDR3 is TGTGCCAGCAGTGACGGACAGGGGTACACCGGGGAGCTGTTTTTT. Translated: CASSDGQGYTGELFF.